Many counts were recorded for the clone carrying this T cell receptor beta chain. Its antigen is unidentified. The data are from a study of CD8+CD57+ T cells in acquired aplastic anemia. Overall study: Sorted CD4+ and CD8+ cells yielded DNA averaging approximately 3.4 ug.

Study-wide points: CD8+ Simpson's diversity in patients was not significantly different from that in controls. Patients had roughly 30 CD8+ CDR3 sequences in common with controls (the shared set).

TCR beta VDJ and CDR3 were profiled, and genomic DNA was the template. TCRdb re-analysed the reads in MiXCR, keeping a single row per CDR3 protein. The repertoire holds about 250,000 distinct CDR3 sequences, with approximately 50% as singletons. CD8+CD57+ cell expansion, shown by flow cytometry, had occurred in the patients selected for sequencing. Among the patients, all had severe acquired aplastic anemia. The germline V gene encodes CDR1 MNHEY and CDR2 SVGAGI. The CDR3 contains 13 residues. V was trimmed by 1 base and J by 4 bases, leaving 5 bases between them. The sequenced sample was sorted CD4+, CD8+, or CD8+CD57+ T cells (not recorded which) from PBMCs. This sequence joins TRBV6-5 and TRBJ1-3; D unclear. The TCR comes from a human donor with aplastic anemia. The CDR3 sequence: CASSYYRGNTIYF. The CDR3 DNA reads TGTGCCAGCAGTTACTACCGAGGAAACACCATATATTTT.